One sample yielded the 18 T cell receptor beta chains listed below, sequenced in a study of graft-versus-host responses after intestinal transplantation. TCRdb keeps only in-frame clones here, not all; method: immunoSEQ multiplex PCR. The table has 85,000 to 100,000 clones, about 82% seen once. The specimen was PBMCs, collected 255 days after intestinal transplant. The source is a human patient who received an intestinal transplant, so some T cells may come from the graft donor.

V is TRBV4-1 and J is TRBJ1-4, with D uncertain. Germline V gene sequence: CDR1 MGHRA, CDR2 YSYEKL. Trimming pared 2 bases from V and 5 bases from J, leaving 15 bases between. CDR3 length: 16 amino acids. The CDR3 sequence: CASSQLPRAVNEKLFF. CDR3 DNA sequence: TGCGCCAGCAGCCAACTCCCTCGGGCAGTGAATGAAAAACTGTTTTTT.

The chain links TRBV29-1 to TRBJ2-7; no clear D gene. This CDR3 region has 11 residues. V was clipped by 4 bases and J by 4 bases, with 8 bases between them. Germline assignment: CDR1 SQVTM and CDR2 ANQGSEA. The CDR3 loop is CSVVKGYEQYF. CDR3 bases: TGCAGCGTTGTAAAGGGATACGAGCAGTACTTC.

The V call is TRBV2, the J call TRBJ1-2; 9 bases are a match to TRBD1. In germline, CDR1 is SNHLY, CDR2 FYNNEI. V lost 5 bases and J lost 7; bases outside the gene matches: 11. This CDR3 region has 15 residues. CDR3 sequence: CASSYLTGGGVGYTF. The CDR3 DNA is TGTGCCAGCAGTTATTTGACAGGGGGTGGGGTTGGCTACACCTTC.

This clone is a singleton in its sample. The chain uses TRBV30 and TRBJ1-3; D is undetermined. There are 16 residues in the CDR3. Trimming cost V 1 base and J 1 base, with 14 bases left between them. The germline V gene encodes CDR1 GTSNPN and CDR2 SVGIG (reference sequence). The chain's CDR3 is CAWSDGVHSSGNTIYF. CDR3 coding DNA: TGTGCCTGGAGTGATGGGGTTCATTCGTCTGGAAACACCATATATTTT.

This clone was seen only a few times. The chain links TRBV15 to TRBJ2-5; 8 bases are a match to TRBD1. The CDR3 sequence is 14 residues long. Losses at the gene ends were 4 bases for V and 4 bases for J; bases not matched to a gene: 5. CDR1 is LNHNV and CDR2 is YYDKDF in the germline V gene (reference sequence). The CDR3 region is CATSNRGDVETQYF. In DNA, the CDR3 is TGTGCCACCAGCAACAGGGGGGACGTAGAGACCCAGTACTTC.

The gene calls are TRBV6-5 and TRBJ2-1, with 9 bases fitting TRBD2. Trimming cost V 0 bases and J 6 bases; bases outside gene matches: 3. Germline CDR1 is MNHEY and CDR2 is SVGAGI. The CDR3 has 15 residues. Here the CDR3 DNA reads TGTGCCAGCAGTTACTCTAGCGGGAGATCCAATGAGCAGTTCTTC. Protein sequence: CASSYSSGRSNEQFF.

The CDR3 protein is CACAVRGVNYEQYV. CDR3 in DNA: TGTGCCTGCGCTGTTCGGGGGGTCAACTACGAGCAGTACGTC. The chain recombines TRBV6-5 with TRBJ2-7; 7 positions match TRBD2. CDR1 and CDR2 (germline): MNHEY, SVGAGI. CDR3 length: 14 amino acids. V gave up 11 bases and J gave up 3 bases; unmatched junction bases: 13.

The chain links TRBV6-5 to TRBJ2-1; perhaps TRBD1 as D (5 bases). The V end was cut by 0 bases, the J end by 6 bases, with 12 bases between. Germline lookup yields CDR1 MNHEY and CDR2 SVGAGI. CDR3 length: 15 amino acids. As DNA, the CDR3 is TGTGCCAGCAGTTACTCGTTAGGGGTGAGCAATGAGCAGTTCTTC. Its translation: CASSYSLGVSNEQFF.

This CDR3 reads CSVVTETEKLFF. DNA for the CDR3: TGCAGCGTTGTTACAGAGACCGAAAAACTGTTTTTT. The chain employs TRBV29-1 and TRBJ1-4; D is unclear. CDR1 SQVTM and CDR2 ANQGSEA come from the germline V gene. Between the trimmed V and J ends, which lost 4 bases and 8 bases, there was a span of 11 bases. The CDR3 is 12 amino acids. Looking up the rest from reference TRBV29-1 and TRBJ1-4 gives the full variable domain: SAVISQKPSRDICQRGTSLTIQCQVDSQVTMMFWYRQQPGQSLTLIATANQGSEATYESGFVIDKFPISRPNLTFSTLTVSNMSPEDSSIYLCSVVTETEKLFFGSGTQLSVL.

CDR3: CASSQESSYEQYF. Here the CDR3 DNA reads TGTGCCAGCAGCCAAGAAAGCTCCTACGAGCAGTACTTC. The chain carries TRBV14 and TRBJ2-7; no firm D call. Looked up from germline, CDR1 is SGHDN and CDR2 is FVKESK. The germline V and J ends were trimmed by 0 bases and 0 bases, with 3 bases remaining between them. This CDR3 has 13 amino acids.

The CDR3 sequence: CASRPPGQGIRQYF. The CDR3 DNA reads TGTGCCAGCAGACCTCCGGGACAGGGTATTAGGCAGTACTTC. V gene TRBV27 combines with J gene TRBJ2-7; the match to TRBD1 covers 9 bases. Per germline, CDR1 MNHEY and CDR2 SMNVEV (reference sequence). The trim removed 6 bases at V and 9 bases at J, leaving 12 bases unmatched. This CDR3 has 14 residues.

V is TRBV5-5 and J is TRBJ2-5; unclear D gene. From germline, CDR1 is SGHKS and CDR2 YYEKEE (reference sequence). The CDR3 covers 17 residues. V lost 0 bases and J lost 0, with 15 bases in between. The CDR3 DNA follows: TGTGCCAGCAGCTTGGCCCGGCCAGAAACGTACCAAGAGACCCAGTACTTC. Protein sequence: CASSLARPETYQETQYF.

This CDR3 is CASSVGPGKETQYF. Written as DNA, the CDR3 is TGTGCCAGCAGCGTAGGCCCGGGAAAAGAGACCCAGTACTTC. The chain combines TRBV9 with TRBJ2-5, with D perhaps TRBD2 (5 bases). V lost 0 bases and J lost 3, with 9 bases in between. The V gene's germline CDR1 is SGDLS and CDR2 YYNGEE. The CDR3 is 14 residues long.

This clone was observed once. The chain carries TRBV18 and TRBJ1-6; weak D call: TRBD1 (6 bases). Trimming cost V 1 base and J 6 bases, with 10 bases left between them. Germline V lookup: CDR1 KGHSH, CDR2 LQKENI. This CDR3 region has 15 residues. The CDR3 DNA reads TGTGCCAGCTCACCACTCGGGACAAGTAATTCACCCCTCCACTTT. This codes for CASSPLGTSNSPLHF.

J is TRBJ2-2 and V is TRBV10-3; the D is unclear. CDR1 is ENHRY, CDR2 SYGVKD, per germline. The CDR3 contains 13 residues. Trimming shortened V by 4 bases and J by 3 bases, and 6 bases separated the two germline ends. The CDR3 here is CAISGRDTGELFF. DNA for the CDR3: TGTGCCATCAGTGGAAGGGACACCGGGGAGCTGTTTTTT.

The CDR3 sequence is CASSYHSGTGGYGYTF. The CDR3 bases are TGTGCCAGCAGTTATCACTCCGGGACAGGCGGCTATGGCTACACCTTC. This chain uses TRBV6-5 with TRBJ1-2, with TRBD1 identical over 8 bases. Germline assignment: CDR1 MNHEY and CDR2 SVGAGI. The CDR3 is made up of 16 amino acids. V was pared by 3 bases and J by 4 bases, with 10 bases of the junction left unmatched.

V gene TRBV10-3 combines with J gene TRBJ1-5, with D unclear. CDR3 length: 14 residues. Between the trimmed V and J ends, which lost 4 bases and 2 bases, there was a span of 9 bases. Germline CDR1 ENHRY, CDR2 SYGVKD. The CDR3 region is CAISGGGRNQPQHF. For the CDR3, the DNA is TGTGCCATCAGTGGGGGAGGTCGCAATCAGCCCCAGCATTTT.

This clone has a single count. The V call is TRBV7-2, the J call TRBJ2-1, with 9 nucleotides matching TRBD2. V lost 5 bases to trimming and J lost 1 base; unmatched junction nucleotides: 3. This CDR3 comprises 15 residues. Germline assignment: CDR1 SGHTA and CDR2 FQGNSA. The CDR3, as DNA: TGTGCCAGCAGCATTACTAGCGGGTCCTACAATGAGCAGTTCTTC. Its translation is CASSITSGSYNEQFF. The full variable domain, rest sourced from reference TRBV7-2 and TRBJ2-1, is GAGVSQSPSNKVTEKGKDVELRCDPISGHTALYWYRQSLGQGLEFLIYFQGNSAPDKSGLPSDRFSAERTGGSVSTLTIQRTQQEDSAVYLCASSITSGSYNEQFFGPGTRLTVL.